One T cell receptor beta chain is described in this entry. The antigen remains undetermined. This table comes from immunoSEQ multiplex PCR, and its TCRdb copy is limited to in-frame clones, with some not included. The data contain around 100,000 clones, roughly nine tenths of them singletons. V dropped 5 bases and J dropped 2 bases, with 16 bases sitting between them. CDR1 and CDR2 (germline): SGHTA, FQGNSA. The CDR3 runs 15 residues. The data belong to a study of T cell responses to AZD1222 COVID-19 vaccine. Overall study results and limits: White British donors predominated, females outnumbered males, and clonal diversity was possibly underestimated.

Sequencing used peripheral blood, obtained on day 0 of AZD1222 vaccination. The chain joins TRBV7-2 to TRBJ2-7; D possibly corresponds to TRBD1 (6 bases). The clonotype comes from an adult in good health. The CDR3 DNA reads TGTGCCAGCAGCCGTACCGCTACAGGGACCTACGAGCAGTACGTC. Its protein product is CASSRTATGTYEQYV.